Given below is one T cell receptor (beta chain) in context. This specimen belongs to a study of long-term antiretroviral therapy in people with HIV. Runs used v3.0 of the immunoSEQ assay and were done at survey level. The method was immunoSEQ multiplex PCR; TCRdb's version includes in-frame clones alone and lacks a portion of them. The repertoire holds some 21,000 clones, with more than 70% as singletons. Trimming removed 4 bases at V and 3 bases at J, with 21 bases between. The CDR3 consists of 17 residues. Germline V lookup: CDR1 SGHNT, CDR2 YENEEA. The input for sequencing was unsorted PBMCs, taken at the start of antiretroviral therapy. V and J are TRBV11-3 and TRBJ2-5; perhaps TRBD2 as D (6 bases). The receptor comes from a man in his forties or fifties with HIV. The CDR3: CASSSLRSSGVKETQYF. The CDR3 nucleotides read TGTGCCAGCAGCTCTCTCCGGAGTAGCGGAGTCAAAGAGACCCAGTACTTC. The full variable domain, in which reference TRBV11-3 and TRBJ2-5 provide the parts outside the CDR3, is EAGVVQSPRYKIIEKKQPVAFWCNPISGHNTLYWYLQNLGQGPELLIRYENEEAVDDSQLPKDRFSAERLKGVDSTLKIQPAELGDSAVYLCASSSLRSSGVKETQYFGPGTRLLVL.